This T cell receptor (beta chain) was captured by sequencing in a study of T cells after yellow fever vaccination. Overall study context: The SMART-Seq v4 Ultra Low Input method served to prepare the low-cell-number fractions.

Study-wide points: Clonotypes found in both CD4 and CD8 compartments made up a small share. After the booster, approximately 96% of CD4 and about nine tenths of CD8 primary-response clones were re-detected.

This clonotype appeared a single time. Its matching antigen is unknown. Researchers made TCR cDNA using 5'RACE template switching, and this step added a universal primer site and UMIs. TCRdb passed the 5' RACE reads through MiXCR, listing each CDR3 protein once. Of 600,000 to 750,000 distinct CDR3 sequences listed, roughly an eighth are singletons. Germline V gene lookup returns CDR1 LGHNA and CDR2 YSLEER. V was cut by 0 bases and J by 8 bases, with 14 bases left in between. The length of the CDR3 is 15 residues. This rearrangement joins TRBV4-3 to TRBJ2-1; possibly TRBD2 for D (5 bases). This TCR derives from a man under 40 who received the YFV17D yellow fever vaccine. Sequencing was performed on PBMCs, taken on the day of the yellow fever booster vaccination. DNA of the CDR3: TGCGCCAGCAGCCAAGATCTCCGGGAAGGCTATGAGCAGTTCTTC. Protein sequence: CASSQDLREGYEQFF.